Included here is one TCR beta chain sequence, with context. The assay was immunoSEQ multiplex PCR, and TCRdb's table has in-frame clones only and misses some. The sample carries around 200,000 clones, approximately 86% recorded once. Adults between roughly 18 and 90 years of age took part from approximately 24 US areas. The study assigned cohorts using participant-reported clinical history. The entry originates in a study of blood T cell repertoires in COVID-19. Overall study: Both acute and convalescent COVID-19 samples were obtained from the United States, Italy and Spain. Sources were T cells, B-cell-depleted T cells, or PBMCs; the material itself was cDNA or gDNA.

Between the trimmed V and J ends, which lost 8 bases and 5 bases, there was a span of 13 bases. The CDR3 covers 13 residues. Germline V gives CDR1 WNHNN, CDR2 SYGVQD (reference sequence). The rearrangement links TRBV10-1 to TRBJ2-1, with D uncertain. This TCR derives from a woman younger than 45 who had been exposed to COVID-19. Material for sequencing was PBMCs or T cells enriched from blood (not recorded which). The CDR3 is CASARRPNNEQFF. The CDR3 DNA is TGCGCCAGCGCTAGGAGACCCAACAATGAGCAGTTCTTC.